This T cell receptor beta chain originates from a study of PD-1 blockade in classical Hodgkin lymphoma. Study-wide results and caveats: Lower baseline TCR diversity was reported for newly diagnosed patients than for healthy donors.

Time point here: cycle 4 day 1 (C4D1), after about 6 weeks of nivolumab. Every patient experienced relapse after autologous stem cell transplantation, and brentuximab vedotin exposure varied. CD4+ T cells were purified from thawed PBMCs by magnetic negative selection. Assay: immunoSEQ multiplex PCR; the TCRdb copy retains only in-frame clones and omits some. The repertoire consists of approximately 20,000 clones, with around four fifths occurring once and the leading ten covering more than 2.5%. This clone has a single count. Its antigen is not identified. The junction had 9 bases not matched to a gene; V was cut back by 0 bases and J by 7 bases. CDR3 length: 16 residues. Per germline, CDR1 SGHRS and CDR2 YFSETQ.

This sequence originates from a human donor with classical Hodgkin lymphoma. The J gene is TRBJ2-1, the V gene TRBV5-1; 8 nucleotides align to TRBD2. The sequences come from CD4+ T cells from blood, collected before the fourth cycle of nivolumab. The CDR3 DNA follows: TGCGCCAGCAGCTTGGACGGGACTAGGGCCTTTAATGAGCAGTTCTTC. Translation: CASSLDGTRAFNEQFF.